This T cell receptor (beta chain) was obtained from a study of shared clonotypes between healthy human individuals. Findings and caveats of the study: Compared with clonotypes that all four donors shared, non-shared clonotypes had lower generation probabilities. What naive subsets generally showed was a larger estimated richness than memory subsets showed.

Produced via immunoSEQ multiplex PCR; TCRdb's table is partial and in-frame only. The data contain a few million clones, around 95% of them singletons. CDR1 is SGHDN and CDR2 is FVKESK in the germline V gene. The CDR3 is 12 amino acids. V was cut by 1 base and J by 4 bases, with 5 bases left in between. Of note for this clone: Its antigen is unidentified. This sample also contains other DNA sequences that code for the same CDR3.

The clonotype originates from a young man in good health. This chain joins TRBV14 and TRBJ2-7; D is uncertain. The specimen was naive CD4+ T cells sorted from blood. Subset described: CD45RA+ positively selected. CDR3 nucleotides: TGTGCCAGCAGCCAAGGGTATTACGAGCAGTACTTC. Residues: CASSQGYYEQYF. The entire variable domain, with the rest obtained from reference TRBV14 and TRBJ2-7, is as follows: EAGVTQFPSHSVIEKGQTVTLRCDPISGHDNLYWYRRVMGKEIKFLLHFVKESKQDESGMPNNRFLAERTGGTYSTLKVQPAELEDSGVYFCASSQGYYEQYFGPGTRLTVT.